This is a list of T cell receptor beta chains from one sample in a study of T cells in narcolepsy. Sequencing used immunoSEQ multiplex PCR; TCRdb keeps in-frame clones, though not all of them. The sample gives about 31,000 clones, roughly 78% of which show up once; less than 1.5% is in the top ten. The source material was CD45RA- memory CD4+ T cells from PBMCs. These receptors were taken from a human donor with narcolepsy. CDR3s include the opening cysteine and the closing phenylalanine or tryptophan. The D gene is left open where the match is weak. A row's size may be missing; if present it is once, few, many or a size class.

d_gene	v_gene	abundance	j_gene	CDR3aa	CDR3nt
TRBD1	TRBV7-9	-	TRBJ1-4	CASSPGQGSNEKLFF	TGTGCCAGCAGCCCTGGACAGGGATCTAATGAAAAACTGTTTTTT
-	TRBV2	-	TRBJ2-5	CASRNIRGEETQYF	TGTGCCAGCAGGAATATAAGGGGCGAAGAGACCCAGTACTTC
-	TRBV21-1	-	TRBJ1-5	CASGPYRQPQHF	TGTGCCAGCGGTCCGTATCGTCAGCCCCAGCATTTT
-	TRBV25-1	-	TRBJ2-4	CASSDGARGNIQYF	TGTGCCAGCAGTGATGGGGCGCGGGGAAACATTCAGTACTTC
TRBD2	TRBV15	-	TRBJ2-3	CATSSQRGTTDTQYF	TGTGCCACCAGCAGCCAGCGGGGGACCACAGATACGCAGTATTTT
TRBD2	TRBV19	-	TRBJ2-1	CASSIFSSGIKNEQFF	TGTGCCAGTAGTATTTTCTCTAGCGGGATTAAAAATGAGCAGTTCTTC
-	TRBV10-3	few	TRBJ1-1	CAISTSGGVAFF	TGTGCCATCTCCACGTCGGGGGGGGTAGCTTTCTTT
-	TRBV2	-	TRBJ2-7	CASKRVPGASYEQYF	TGTGCCAGCAAAAGGGTTCCAGGGGCTTCCTACGAGCAGTACTTC
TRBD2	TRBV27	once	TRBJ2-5	CASSLGASGRVETQYF	TGTGCCAGCAGCCTAGGGGCTAGCGGGAGGGTGGAGACCCAGTACTTC
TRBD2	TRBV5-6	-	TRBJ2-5	CASSHGLAGQETQYF	TGTGCCAGCAGCCACGGACTAGCGGGGCAAGAGACCCAGTACTTC
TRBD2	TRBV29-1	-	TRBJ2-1	CSAEGSGGPFTYNEQFF	TGCAGCGCTGAAGGCAGCGGGGGCCCATTCACCTACAATGAGCAGTTCTTC
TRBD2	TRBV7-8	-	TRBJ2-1	CASRKTSSYNEQFF	TGTGCCAGCAGGAAGACTAGCAGCTACAATGAGCAGTTCTTC
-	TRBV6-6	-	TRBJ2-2	CASSYSSGNTGELFF	TGTGCCAGCAGTTACAGCTCGGGGAACACCGGGGAGCTGTTTTTT
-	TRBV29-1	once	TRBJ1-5	CSVEEGGGQPQHF	TGCAGCGTTGAAGAGGGGGGTGGTCAGCCCCAGCATTTT
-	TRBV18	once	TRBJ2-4	CASSLLGGLAKNIQYF	TGTGCCAGCTCACTTCTCGGAGGTCTGGCCAAAAACATTCAGTACTTC
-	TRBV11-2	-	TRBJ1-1	CASSLGTANTEAFF	TGTGCCAGCAGCTTAGGGACAGCGAACACTGAAGCTTTCTTT
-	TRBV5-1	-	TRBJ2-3	CASSLGRDTDTQYF	TGCGCCAGCAGCTTGGGCAGAGACACAGATACGCAGTATTTT
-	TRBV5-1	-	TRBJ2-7	CASSLQGIAYEQYF	TGCGCCAGCAGCTTACAGGGAATCGCCTACGAGCAGTACTTC
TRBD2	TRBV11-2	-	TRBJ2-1	CASSFGLAGLSSYNEQFF	TGTGCCAGCAGCTTTGGACTAGCGGGGTTGAGCTCCTACAATGAGCAGTTCTTC
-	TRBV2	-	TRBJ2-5	CASTLRTVRGTQYF	TGTGCCAGCACATTACGGACAGTTCGGGGGACCCAGTACTTC
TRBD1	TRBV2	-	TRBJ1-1	CASHRTGTGTEAFF	TGTGCCAGCCACAGGACAGGGACTGGCACTGAAGCTTTCTTT
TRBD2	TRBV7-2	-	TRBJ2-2	CASSLVPGTSGKTGELFF	TGTGCCAGCAGTCTCGTCCCCGGGACTAGCGGGAAAACCGGGGAGCTGTTTTTT
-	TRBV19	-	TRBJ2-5	CASTSWAGTQYF	TGTGCCAGTACCTCATGGGCGGGGACCCAGTACTTC
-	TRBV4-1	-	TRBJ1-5	CASSPDGFYSNQPQHF	TGCGCCAGCAGCCCCGACGGGTTCTATAGCAATCAGCCCCAGCATTTT
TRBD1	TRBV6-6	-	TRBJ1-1	CASRGTGREAFF	TGTGCCAGCAGAGGGACAGGTAGAGAAGCTTTCTTT